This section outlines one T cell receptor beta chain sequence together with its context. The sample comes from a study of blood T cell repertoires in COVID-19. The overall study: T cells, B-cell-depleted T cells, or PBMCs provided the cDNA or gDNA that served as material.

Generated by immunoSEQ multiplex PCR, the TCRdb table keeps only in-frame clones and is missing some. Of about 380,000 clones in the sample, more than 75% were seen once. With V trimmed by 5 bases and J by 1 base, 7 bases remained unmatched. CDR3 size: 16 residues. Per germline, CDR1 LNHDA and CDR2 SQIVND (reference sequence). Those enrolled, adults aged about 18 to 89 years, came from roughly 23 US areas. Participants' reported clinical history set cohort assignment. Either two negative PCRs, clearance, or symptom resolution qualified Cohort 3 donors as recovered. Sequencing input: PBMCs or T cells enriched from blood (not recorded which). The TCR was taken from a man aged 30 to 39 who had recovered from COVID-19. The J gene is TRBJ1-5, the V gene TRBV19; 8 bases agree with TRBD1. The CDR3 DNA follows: TGTGCCAGTAGTCTTCAGGGGGCCCTAAGCAATCAGCCCCAGCATTTT. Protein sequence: CASSLQGALSNQPQHF.